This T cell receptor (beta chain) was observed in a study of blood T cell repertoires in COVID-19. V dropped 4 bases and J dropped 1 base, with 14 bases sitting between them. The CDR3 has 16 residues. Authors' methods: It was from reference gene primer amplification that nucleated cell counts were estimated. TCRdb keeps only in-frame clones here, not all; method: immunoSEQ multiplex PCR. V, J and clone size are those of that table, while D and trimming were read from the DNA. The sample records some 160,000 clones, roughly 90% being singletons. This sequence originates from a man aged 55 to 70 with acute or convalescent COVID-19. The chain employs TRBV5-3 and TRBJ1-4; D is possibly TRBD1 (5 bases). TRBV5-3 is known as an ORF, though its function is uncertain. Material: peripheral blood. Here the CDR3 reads CARSVDRRGTNEKLFF. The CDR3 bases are TGTGCCAGAAGCGTCGACAGAAGGGGAACTAATGAAAAACTGTTTTTT.